This TCR beta chain is from a study of T-cell reconstitution after alpha-beta-depleted transplantation in children. V was pared by 4 bases and J by 0 bases, with 13 bases between. CDR1 is SGHKS and CDR2 is YYEKEE in the germline V gene (reference sequence). This CDR3 comprises 16 residues. A TCRbeta library incorporating unique molecular identifiers was prepared. TCRdb re-derived calls from the PCR reads in MiXCR, one entry per CDR3 protein. The data contain roughly 300,000 distinct CDR3 sequences, more than 9% of them singletons. In this sample, this clonotype turned up once. The sample consisted of PBMCs from the stem cell graft donor, taken from the stem cell graft. The chain is built from TRBV5-5 and TRBJ2-2, with D uncertain. This sequence was found in a human donor who donated a stem cell graft to a child with SCID. For the CDR3, the DNA is TGTGCCAGCAGCCCCCTTGGGTTCGCGAACACCGGGGAGCTGTTTTTT. Translation: CASSPLGFANTGELFF.